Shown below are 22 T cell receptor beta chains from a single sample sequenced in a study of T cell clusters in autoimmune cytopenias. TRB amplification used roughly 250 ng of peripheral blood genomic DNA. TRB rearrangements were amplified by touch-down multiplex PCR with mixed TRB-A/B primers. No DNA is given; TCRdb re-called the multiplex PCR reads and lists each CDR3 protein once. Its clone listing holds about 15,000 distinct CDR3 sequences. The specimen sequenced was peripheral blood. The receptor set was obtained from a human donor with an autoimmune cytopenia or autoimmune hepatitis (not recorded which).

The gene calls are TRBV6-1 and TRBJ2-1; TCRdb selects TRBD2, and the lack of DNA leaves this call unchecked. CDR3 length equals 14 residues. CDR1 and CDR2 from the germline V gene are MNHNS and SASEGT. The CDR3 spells CASSQPGLPYEQFF.

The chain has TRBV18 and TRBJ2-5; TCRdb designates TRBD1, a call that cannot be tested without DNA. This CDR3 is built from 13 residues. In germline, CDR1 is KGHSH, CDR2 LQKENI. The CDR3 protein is CASSPYPGETQYF.

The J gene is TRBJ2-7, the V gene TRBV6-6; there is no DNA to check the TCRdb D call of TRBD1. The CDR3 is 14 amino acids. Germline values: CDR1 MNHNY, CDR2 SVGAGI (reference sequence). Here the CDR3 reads CASIPTGRKSEQYF.

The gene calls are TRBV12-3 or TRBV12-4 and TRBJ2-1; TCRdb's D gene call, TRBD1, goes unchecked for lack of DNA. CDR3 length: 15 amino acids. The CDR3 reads CASSIGTGAYNEQFF.

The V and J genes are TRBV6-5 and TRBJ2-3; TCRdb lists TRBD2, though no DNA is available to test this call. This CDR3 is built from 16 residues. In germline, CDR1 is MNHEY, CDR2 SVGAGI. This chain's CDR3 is CASSDLAGGLLNTQYF.

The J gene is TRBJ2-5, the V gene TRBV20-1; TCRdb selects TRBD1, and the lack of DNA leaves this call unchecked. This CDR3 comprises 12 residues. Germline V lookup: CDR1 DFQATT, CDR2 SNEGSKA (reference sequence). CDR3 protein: CSATGTQETQYF.

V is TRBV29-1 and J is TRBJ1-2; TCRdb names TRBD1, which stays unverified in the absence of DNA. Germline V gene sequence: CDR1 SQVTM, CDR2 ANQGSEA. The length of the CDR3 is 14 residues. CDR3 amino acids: CSVSGQGAGYGYTF.

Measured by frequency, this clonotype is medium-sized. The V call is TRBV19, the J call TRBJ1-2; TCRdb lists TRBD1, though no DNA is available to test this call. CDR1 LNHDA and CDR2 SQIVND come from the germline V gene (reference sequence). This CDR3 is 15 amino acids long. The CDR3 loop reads CASSISRTGNYGYTF.

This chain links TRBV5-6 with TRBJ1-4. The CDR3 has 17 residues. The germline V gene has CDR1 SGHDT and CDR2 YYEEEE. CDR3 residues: CASSLDVWGSTNEKLFF.

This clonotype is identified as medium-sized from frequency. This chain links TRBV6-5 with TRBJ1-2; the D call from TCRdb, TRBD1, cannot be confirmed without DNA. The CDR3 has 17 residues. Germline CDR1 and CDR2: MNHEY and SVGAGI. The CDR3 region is CASSYSQTRGVHYGYTF.

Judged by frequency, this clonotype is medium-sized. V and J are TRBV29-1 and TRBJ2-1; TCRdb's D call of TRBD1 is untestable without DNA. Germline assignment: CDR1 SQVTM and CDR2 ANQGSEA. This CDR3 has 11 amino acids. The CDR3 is CSVEAPAEQFF.

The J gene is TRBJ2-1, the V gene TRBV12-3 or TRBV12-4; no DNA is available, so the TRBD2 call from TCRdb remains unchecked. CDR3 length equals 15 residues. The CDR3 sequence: CASSYTGGSYNEQFF.

CDR3 region: CASSFLEGGGNYNEQFF. The gene calls are TRBV5-6 and TRBJ2-1; the D call from TCRdb, TRBD2, cannot be confirmed without DNA. Germline V gene sequence: CDR1 SGHDT, CDR2 YYEEEE. CDR3 length: 17 residues.

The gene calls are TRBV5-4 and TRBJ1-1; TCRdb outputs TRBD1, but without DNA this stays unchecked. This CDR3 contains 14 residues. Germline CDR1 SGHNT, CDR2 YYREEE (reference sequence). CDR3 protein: CASSVGQGYTEAFF.

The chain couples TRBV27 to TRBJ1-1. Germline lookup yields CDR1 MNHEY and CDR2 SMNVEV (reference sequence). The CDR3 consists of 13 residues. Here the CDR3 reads CASSRYMNTEAFF.

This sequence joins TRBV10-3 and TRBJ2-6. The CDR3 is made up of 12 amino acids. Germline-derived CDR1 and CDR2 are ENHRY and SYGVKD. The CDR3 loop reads CAILSGANVLTF.

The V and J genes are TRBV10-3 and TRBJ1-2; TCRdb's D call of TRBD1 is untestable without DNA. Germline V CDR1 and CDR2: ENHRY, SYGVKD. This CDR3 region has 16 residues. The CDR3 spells CAIRGQGETLNYGYTF.

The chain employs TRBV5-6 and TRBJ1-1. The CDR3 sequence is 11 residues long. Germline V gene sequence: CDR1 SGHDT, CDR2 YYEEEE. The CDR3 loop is CASSSVGEAFF.

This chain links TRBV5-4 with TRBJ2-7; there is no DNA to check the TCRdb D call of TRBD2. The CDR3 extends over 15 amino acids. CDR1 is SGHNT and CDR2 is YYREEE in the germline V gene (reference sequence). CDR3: CASSLVSSGRYEQYF.

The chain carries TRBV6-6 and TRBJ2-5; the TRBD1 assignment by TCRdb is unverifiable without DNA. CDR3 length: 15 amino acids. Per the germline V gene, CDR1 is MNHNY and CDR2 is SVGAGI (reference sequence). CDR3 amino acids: CASARGPPRQETQYF.

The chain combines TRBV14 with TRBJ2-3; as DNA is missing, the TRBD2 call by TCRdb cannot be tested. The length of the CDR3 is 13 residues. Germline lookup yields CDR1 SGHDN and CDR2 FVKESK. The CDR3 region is CASRLGGGDTQYF.

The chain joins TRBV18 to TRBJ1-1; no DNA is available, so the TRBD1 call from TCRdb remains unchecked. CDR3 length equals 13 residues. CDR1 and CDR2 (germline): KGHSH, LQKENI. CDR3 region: CASSSRGDTEAFF.